These 20 T cell receptor beta chains were sequenced from one sample in a study of CD8 T cells in ankylosing spondylitis listed by TCRdb under 2017. The library relied on 5' RACE. These reads were obtained on an Illumina HiSeq 2500. TCRdb trimmed public reads at Q25 via fastp, called clones via MiXCR and kept in-frame beta chains. Each CDR3 protein gets just one entry, which takes the most common genes and DNA from the rows behind it. The sample table lists some 200,000 distinct CDR3 sequences, roughly 12% of them with a count of one. Jointly, the top ten make up approximately 15% of the sample. Sequencing input: blood, either unsorted or a sorted T cell fraction (not recorded which). These receptors all stem from a male donor with ankylosing spondylitis or in good health (not recorded which).

The V call is TRBV7-2, the J call TRBJ1-1, with unresolved D. Per germline, CDR1 SGHTA and CDR2 FQGNSA. V was trimmed by 3 bases and J by 3 bases, leaving 14 bases between them. CDR3 length: 15 residues. CDR3 in DNA: TGTGCCAGCAGCTTGGAGAGCCTCTGGCACACTGAAGCTTTCTTT. This gives the protein CASSLESLWHTEAFF.

The sample holds a few counts of this clonotype. The gene calls are TRBV2 and TRBJ2-5; D may be TRBD2 (5 bases). CDR1 and CDR2 (germline): SNHLY, FYNNEI. The CDR3 has 14 amino acids. Trimming took off 5 bases at V and 5 bases at J, with 15 bases between the two ends. DNA for the CDR3: TGTGCCAGCAGTCCCGTCTCGCCGGGGGAGACCCAGTACTTC. Translated: CASSPVSPGETQYF.

The sample holds a few counts of this clonotype. The V call is TRBV27, the J call TRBJ2-1; TRBD1 or TRBD2 may be the D gene (5 bases each). Germline CDR1 is MNHEY and CDR2 is SMNVEV (reference sequence). The CDR3 extends over 13 amino acids. Between the trimmed V and J ends, which lost 5 bases and 6 bases, there was a span of 11 bases. The CDR3 loop is CASSQGTVNEQFF. As DNA, the CDR3 is TGTGCCAGCAGTCAAGGGACGGTCAATGAGCAGTTCTTC.

J is TRBJ2-7 and V is TRBV27; no definite D call. V was trimmed by 5 bases and J by 4 bases, leaving 15 bases between them. The length of the CDR3 is 14 residues. Germline CDR1 reads MNHEY; CDR2 reads SMNVEV (reference sequence). CDR3 loop: CASSLDRAGYEQYF. CDR3 in DNA: TGTGCCAGCAGTCTCGATCGGGCTGGGTACGAGCAGTACTTC.

The rearrangement joins TRBV9 to TRBJ2-7; 12 nucleotides match TRBD2. This CDR3 is 16 amino acids long. Germline V gives CDR1 SGDLS, CDR2 YYNGEE. V lost 1 base, J lost 4 bases, and 6 bases stayed unmatched. Here the CDR3 reads CASSVNGGLAGYEQYF. The CDR3 DNA is TGTGCCAGCAGCGTAAATGGCGGACTAGCGGGATACGAGCAGTACTTC.

The chain links TRBV7-9 to TRBJ1-3; D is uncertain. This CDR3 has 16 residues. V gave up 2 bases and J gave up 0 bases, with 11 bases separating them. Germline V gene sequence: CDR1 SEHNR, CDR2 FQNEAQ (reference sequence). The CDR3 DNA reads as TGTGCCAGCAGCTTAAACGAGGCCTTCTCTGGAAACACCATATATTTT. It specifies CASSLNEAFSGNTIYF.

The V call is TRBV29-1, the J call TRBJ1-2; tentatively, D is TRBD1 (6 bases). Trimming removed 2 bases at V and 4 bases at J, with 17 bases between. Germline V gives CDR1 SQVTM, CDR2 ANQGSEA. CDR3 length equals 15 residues. CDR3: CSVEIYRAGGYGYTF. In DNA, the CDR3 is TGCAGCGTTGAAATCTACAGGGCTGGAGGCTATGGCTACACCTTC.

This clonotype appeared a few times. The chain employs TRBV6-4 and TRBJ2-1, with 9 bases identical to TRBD1. The CDR3 length is 16 residues. V shed 5 bases, J shed 10 bases, and the junction held 15 bases outside the gene matches. CDR1 is MRHNA, CDR2 SNTAGT, per germline. CDR3: CASSTLAGQGGQEQFF. The CDR3 coding sequence is TGTGCCAGCAGTACACTCGCGGGACAGGGTGGACAGGAGCAGTTCTTC.

This clonotype was observed many times. The chain combines TRBV12-3 or TRBV12-4 with TRBJ1-1; 8 bases line up with TRBD1. Trimming cost V 6 bases and J 6 bases; bases outside gene matches: 12. The CDR3 covers 15 residues. The CDR3 region is CASRSLDREIPEAFF. For the CDR3, the DNA is TGTGCCAGCAGGTCCCTGGACAGGGAAATACCTGAAGCTTTCTTT.

The sample holds many counts of this clonotype. The chain recombines TRBV29-1 with TRBJ2-2; D might be TRBD1 or TRBD2, each matching 5 bases. V was cut by 6 bases and J by 7 bases, with 18 bases left in between. The CDR3 totals 14 residues. The germline V gene has CDR1 SQVTM and CDR2 ANQGSEA. CDR3 region: CSVFGTAGSGELFF. The CDR3 DNA reads TGCAGCGTCTTTGGGACGGCCGGCAGCGGGGAGCTGTTTTTT.

This clonotype was counted at least ten times. The rearrangement uses TRBV6-6 and TRBJ1-2; TRBD1 might be the D (6 bases). The V and J ends lost 7 bases and 8 bases respectively, with 11 bases between them. CDR1 and CDR2 (germline): MNHNY, SVGAGI (reference sequence). This CDR3 spans 11 amino acids. CDR3 protein: CASKGEGGYTF. CDR3 coding DNA: TGTGCCAGCAAGGGGGAGGGAGGCTACACCTTC.

This clonotype was seen only a few times. The chain uses TRBV12-3 or TRBV12-4 and TRBJ1-2; D unresolved. With 6 bases removed from V and 8 bases from J, the gap between germline ends came to 19 bases. The CDR3 is 14 residues long. In nucleotides, the CDR3 is TGTGCCAGCAGCCCTAGTCGGCATAGGGAGGGCTACACCTTC. Its translation: CASSPSRHREGYTF.

This clonotype occurred a few times. The gene calls are TRBV27 and TRBJ2-1; 9 nucleotides agree with TRBD1. Germline CDR1 MNHEY, CDR2 SMNVEV (reference sequence). V was pared by 6 bases and J by 4 bases, with 4 bases of the junction left unmatched. This CDR3 has 14 amino acids. CDR3 amino acids: CASRGTGYYNEQFF. CDR3 coding DNA: TGTGCCAGCAGGGGGACAGGGTATTACAATGAGCAGTTCTTC.

This clonotype was seen just once. Since a much larger clone is just one base distant, this may be a read error. The chain is built from TRBV20-1 and TRBJ2-2, with 7 positions matching TRBD2. The CDR3 runs to 16 residues. CDR1 is DFQATT, CDR2 SNEGSKA, per germline (reference sequence). The V and J ends lost 1 base and 1 base, in that order; junction bases with no gene match: 6. In nucleotides, the CDR3 is TGCAGTGCTAGAGGTGGGGGGGTTCAGAACACCGGGGAGCTGTTTTTT. Its translation: CSARGGGVQNTGELFF.

This clonotype was counted only a few times. The genes are TRBV6-5 and TRBJ2-1; 8 bases are a match to TRBD2. With V trimmed by 2 bases and J by 0 bases, 3 bases remained unmatched. Germline values: CDR1 MNHEY, CDR2 SVGAGI. This CDR3 spans 16 amino acids. The CDR3 reads CASSYRGGGSYNEQFF. CDR3 bases: TGTGCCAGCAGTTACCGGGGGGGCGGCTCCTACAATGAGCAGTTCTTC.

This chain joins TRBV9 and TRBJ2-1; possible D gene TRBD1, 6 bases. Trimming removed 2 bases from V and 4 bases from J, with 16 bases in between. The CDR3 consists of 16 residues. The germline V gene has CDR1 SGDLS and CDR2 YYNGEE. The CDR3 is CASSVDLSQGYNEQFF. The CDR3 nucleotides are TGTGCCAGCAGCGTGGACCTCTCCCAGGGGTACAATGAGCAGTTCTTC.

This chain uses TRBV11-2 with TRBJ2-3; no clear D. V lost 3 bases to trimming and J lost 6 bases, with 7 bases between them. Germline V gene lookup returns CDR1 SGHAT and CDR2 FQNNGV. The CDR3 extends over 12 amino acids. The CDR3 region is CASSFGLDTQYF. The CDR3 nucleotides read TGTGCCAGCAGCTTTGGGCTGGATACGCAGTATTTT.

This clonotype has more than one count but fewer than ten. The rearrangement links TRBV27 to TRBJ2-2, with TRBD2 matching over 14 bases. V lost 4 bases and J lost 4; bases outside the gene matches: 5. Germline V CDR1 and CDR2: MNHEY, SMNVEV (reference sequence). This CDR3 is built from 17 residues. The CDR3 loop reads CASSSGTSGRRTGELFF. DNA for the CDR3: TGTGCCAGCAGTTCCGGGACTAGCGGGAGACGCACCGGGGAGCTGTTTTTT.

This clonotype was picked up a small number of times. The chain uses TRBV6-2 or TRBV6-3 and TRBJ1-1; D unclear. Germline V CDR1 and CDR2: MNHEY, SVGEGT. The CDR3 covers 13 residues. The V and J ends lost 7 bases and 5 bases respectively, with 14 bases between them. The CDR3 nucleotides are TGTGCCAGCACCCACGGGAAGTATACTGAAGCTTTCTTT. Translation gives CASTHGKYTEAFF.

This clonotype occurred many times. This chain joins TRBV27 and TRBJ2-1; the match to TRBD2 covers 13 bases. This CDR3 region has 16 residues. Germline V gene data show CDR1 as MNHEY and CDR2 as SMNVEV (reference sequence). After removal of 5 bases from V and 7 bases from J, the junction contained 8 bases not matched to a gene. The CDR3 spells CASSVGTSGVGNEQFF. CDR3 in DNA: TGTGCCAGCAGTGTGGGGACTAGCGGGGTGGGGAATGAGCAGTTCTTC.